These T cell receptor beta chains were read from a single sample in a study of blood T cells in healthy people across ages. MiXCR, applied by TCRdb to the 5' RACE reads, yields one record per CDR3 protein. The sample records fewer than 1,000,000 distinct CDR3 sequences, about half being singletons. Sequences were obtained from blood. The receptors shown here come from a man at least 80 years old in good health. The CDR3 runs from the conserved cysteine through the conserved F or W. The D gene is left open where the match is weak. Clone size, where shown, is once, few, many, or a class for clones that have expanded.

TRBJ2-1	NA	TRBD1	TRBV6-1	TGTGCCGGCAGTGCAGGGGGCGCCTACAATGAGCAGTTCTTC	CAGSAGGAYNEQFF
TRBJ2-5	many	NA	TRBV30	TGTGCCTGGAGTGCACAAATTGAGACCCAGTACTTC	CAWSAQIETQYF
TRBJ2-1	NA	TRBD2	TRBV9	TGTGCCAGCAGCTTAATTCTAGCGGGTGAGCAGTTCTTC	CASSLILAGEQFF
TRBJ2-3	many	TRBD2	TRBV7-2	TGTGCCAGCAGCTTTGCTAGCGGGAGCACAGATACGCAGTATTTT	CASSFASGSTDTQYF
TRBJ2-5	NA	TRBD2	TRBV7-2	TGTGCCAGCAGCCTGGGGGCTAGCGGGAGTCAAGAGACCCAGTACTTC	CASSLGASGSQETQYF
TRBJ2-3	NA	NA	TRBV29-1	TGCAGCGCCGTGGGGGCTGTGCGGGACCCCCCAGATACGCAGTATTTT	CSAVGAVRDPPDTQYF
TRBJ2-1	few	NA	TRBV28	TGTGCCAGCAGCCCTTTTAATGAGCAGTTCTTC	CASSPFNEQFF
TRBJ2-1	NA	TRBD2	TRBV10-3	TGTGCCATCAGTGAGTCGAGCCTAGCGGGAGGAAGCTACAATGAGCAGTTCTTC	CAISESSLAGGSYNEQFF
TRBJ1-1	few	NA	TRBV28	TGTGCCAGCAGTTCCCCGGGACAAAAAATGAACACTGAAGCTTTCTTT	CASSSPGQKMNTEAFF
TRBJ2-5	once	NA	TRBV30	TGTGCCTGGAGTACTCTCGCAGAGACCCAGTACTTC	CAWSTLAETQYF
TRBJ1-5	NA	TRBD1	TRBV10-3	TGTGCCATCAGTGACTCGGACAGGGGGCCACAGCCCCAGCATTTT	CAISDSDRGPQPQHF
TRBJ2-1	once	TRBD2	TRBV24-1	TGTGCCACCAGTGATCCAGGACTAGCGGGAGGCCGGGGTGAGCAGTTCTTC	CATSDPGLAGGRGEQFF
TRBJ2-3	once	NA	TRBV28	TGTGCCAGCAGGGACATGGGGGGCACAGATACGCAGTATTTT	CASRDMGGTDTQYF
TRBJ2-5	NA	NA	TRBV6-1	TGTGCCAGCAGTGAACAGACACGTAATGAGCAGTACTTC	CASSEQTRNEQYF
TRBJ2-3	once	NA	TRBV5-1	TGCGCCAGCAGCCCAGGAAATTCGATCACAGATACGCAGTATTTT	CASSPGNSITDTQYF
TRBJ2-1	NA	NA	TRBV9	TGTGCCAGCAGCCCACTTGATAGTGAGCAGTTCTTC	CASSPLDSEQFF
TRBJ2-3	few	TRBD1	TRBV24-1	TGTGCCACCAGTGACCCCGGGACAGGGGGTCAAGATACGCAGTATTTT	CATSDPGTGGQDTQYF
TRBJ2-7	NA	NA	TRBV5-1	TGCGCCAGCAGCTTGGACGGTAACAATGAGCAGTACTTC	CASSLDGNNEQYF
TRBJ2-1	few	NA	TRBV4-2	TGTGCCAGCAGCCAAGATCTAGCAGCCTACAATGAGCAGTTCTTC	CASSQDLAAYNEQFF
TRBJ2-6	few	NA	TRBV29-1	TGCAGCGTTGAATCGCAGGGGACGGGAGTCCCTGGGGCCAACGTCCTGACTTTC	CSVESQGTGVPGANVLTF
TRBJ2-1	once	NA	TRBV5-5	TGTGCCAGCAGCTCGACTCTTGGGGGGACCCAGTTCTTC	CASSSTLGGTQFF
TRBJ2-7	NA	NA	TRBV10-3	TGTGCCATCAGTGAGTCCGGGCGAATTGGTGAGCAGTACTTC	CAISESGRIGEQYF
TRBJ2-5	few	NA	TRBV2	TGTGCCAGCAGTTCTCGAGGGGGGTCGGTGCGGGAGCAGTACTTC	CASSSRGGSVREQYF
TRBJ1-6	NA	TRBD1	TRBV28	TGTGCCAGCAGAATGGGACAGGGGTATTCACCCCTCCACTTT	CASRMGQGYSPLHF
TRBJ2-2	NA	NA	TRBV6-6	TGTGCCAGTCAGACCGCCAAAGCCGGGGAGCTGTTTTTT	CASQTAKAGELFF
TRBJ2-4	few	NA	TRBV7-2	TGTGCCAGCAGCCCCGCACCGGGAGAGGGGAACATTCAGTACTTC	CASSPAPGEGNIQYF
TRBJ1-2	NA	NA	TRBV6-5	TGTGCCAGCAGTTACTTAGGGGCCCGCTGGTTCACCTTC	CASSYLGARWFTF
TRBJ1-2	NA	NA	TRBV7-2	TGTGCCAGCAGCGTACAATCTATGGCACCTGGTGGCTACACCTTC	CASSVQSMAPGGYTF
TRBJ2-7	few	NA	TRBV12-3/TRBV12-4	TGTGCCAGCAGTCAACTAGATGCTAACTACGAGCAGTACTTC	CASSQLDANYEQYF
TRBJ2-3	few	NA	TRBV20-1	TGCAGTGCCCAAAAGCAGACTGTCACAGATACGCAGTATTTT	CSAQKQTVTDTQYF
TRBJ1-2	few	NA	TRBV7-2	TGTGCCAGCAGCTTCGGCGGGGCGCGATACGGCTACACCTTC	CASSFGGARYGYTF
TRBJ2-1	NA	NA	TRBV7-3	TGTGCCTGCAGCGGGTCGAGCTCCTACAATGAGCAGTTCTTC	CACSGSSSYNEQFF